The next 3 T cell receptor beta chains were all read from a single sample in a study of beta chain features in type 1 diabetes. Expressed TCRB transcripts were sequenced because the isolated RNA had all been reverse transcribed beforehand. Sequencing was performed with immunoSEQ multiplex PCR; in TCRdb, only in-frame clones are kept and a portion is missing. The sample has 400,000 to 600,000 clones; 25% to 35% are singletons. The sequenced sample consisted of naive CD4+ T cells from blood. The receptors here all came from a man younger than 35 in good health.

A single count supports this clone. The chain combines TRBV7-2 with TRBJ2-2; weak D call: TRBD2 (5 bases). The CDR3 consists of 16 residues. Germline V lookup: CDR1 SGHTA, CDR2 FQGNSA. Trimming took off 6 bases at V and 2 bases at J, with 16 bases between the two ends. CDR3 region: CASSNLRRTNTGELFF. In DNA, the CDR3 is TGTGCCAGCAGTAACCTACGTCGGACTAACACCGGGGAGCTGTTTTTT.

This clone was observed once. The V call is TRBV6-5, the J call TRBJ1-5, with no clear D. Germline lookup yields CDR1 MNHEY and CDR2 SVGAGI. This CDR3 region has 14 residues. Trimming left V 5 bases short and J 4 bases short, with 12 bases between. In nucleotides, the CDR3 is TGTGCCAGCAGTCCGGAACGAAGGAATCAGCCCCAGCATTTT. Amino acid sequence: CASSPERRNQPQHF.

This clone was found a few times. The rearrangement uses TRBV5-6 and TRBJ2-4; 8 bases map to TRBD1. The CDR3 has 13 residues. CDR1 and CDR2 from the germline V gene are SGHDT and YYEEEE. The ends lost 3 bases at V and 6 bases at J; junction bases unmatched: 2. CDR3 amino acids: CASSSQGANIQYF. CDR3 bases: TGTGCCAGCAGCTCGCAGGGGGCAAACATTCAGTACTTC.